This T cell receptor beta chain derives from a study of blood T cell repertoires in COVID-19. Study information: Samples representing acute and convalescent COVID-19 were sourced from the United States, Italy and Spain. The cDNA or gDNA used as material had been derived from T cells, B-cell-depleted T cells, or PBMCs.

TCRdb keeps only in-frame clones here, not all; method: immunoSEQ multiplex PCR. Here the sample spans 200,000 to 300,000 clones, 80% to 85% being singletons. Source material: peripheral blood. This receptor was identified in a woman in her sixties or seventies with active or convalescent COVID-19.

CDR3 bases: TGTGCCAGCAGCTTAGCGGACAGGGGGAACACTGAAGCTTTCTTT. Protein sequence: CASSLADRGNTEAFF. The chain links TRBV7-2 to TRBJ1-1; 9 bases map to TRBD1. Germline CDR1 is SGHTA and CDR2 is FQGNSA. V shed 0 bases and J 1 base; nucleotides not matched to a gene: 0. The CDR3 is 15 amino acids.